The 16 T cell receptor beta chains presented below share a single source sample, sequenced in a study of blood T cell repertoires in COVID-19. Libraries were prepared by immunoSEQ multiplex PCR; TCRdb keeps only in-frame clonotypes and omits some of them. This table has tens of thousands of clones, roughly 89% appearing once. The sample comprised peripheral blood. Receptors were obtained from a man between 70 and 80 years old with active COVID-19.

The chain couples TRBV7-9 to TRBJ1-5; 9 bases are a match to TRBD1. The CDR3 runs 16 residues. V trimming: 3 bases; J trimming: 4 bases; junction bases outside the gene matches: 7. From germline, CDR1 is SEHNR and CDR2 FQNEAQ (reference sequence). CDR3 sequence (DNA): TGTGCCAGCAGCTTTTCATGGGACAGGGCTAATCAGCCCCAGCATTTT. Translated, it gives CASSFSWDRANQPQHF. The full variable domain, its missing parts supplied by reference TRBV7-9 and TRBJ1-5, is DTGVSQNPRHKITKRGQNVTFRCDPISEHNRLYWYRQTLGQGPEFLTYFQNEAQLEKSRLLSDRFSAERPKGSFSTLEIQRTEQGDSAMYLCASSFSWDRANQPQHFGDGTRLSIL.

V usage is TRBV5-5 and J usage is TRBJ1-1; D perhaps matches TRBD1 (6 bases). The CDR3 length is 15 residues. Germline CDR1 is SGHKS and CDR2 is YYEKEE (reference sequence). Trimming removed 4 bases at V and 1 base at J, with 14 bases between. CDR3 coding DNA: TGTGCCAGCAGCCCTCCGAGGACAGCGAACACTGAAGCTTTCTTT. This gives the protein CASSPPRTANTEAFF.

The V call is TRBV19, the J call TRBJ1-5; 7 nucleotides line up with TRBD1. Germline trimming cut 5 bases from V and 9 bases from J; bases unmatched to any gene: 13. Looked up from germline, CDR1 is LNHDA and CDR2 is SQIVND (reference sequence). This CDR3 is built from 15 residues. CDR3 loop: CASSGGRGSQWPQHF. The DNA for the CDR3 is TGTGCCAGTAGTGGCGGCAGGGGGAGCCAATGGCCCCAGCATTTT.

The CDR3 DNA is TGCGCCAGCAGCTTGGGACAGGCTATGAACACTGAAGCTTTCTTT. Amino acids: CASSLGQAMNTEAFF. The chain combines TRBV5-1 with TRBJ1-1; tentative D call: TRBD1 (6 bases). The length of the CDR3 is 15 residues. The germline V and J ends were trimmed by 0 bases and 0 bases, with 9 bases remaining between them. Per the germline V gene, CDR1 is SGHRS and CDR2 is YFSETQ.

The chain uses TRBV4-3 and TRBJ1-2; D remains unclear. Per germline, CDR1 LGHNA and CDR2 YSLEER. There are 15 residues in the CDR3. Trimming stripped 2 bases from V and 0 bases from J, with 10 bases between. The CDR3 DNA follows: TGCGCCAGCAGCCAATTGAAGGACTCTAACTATGGCTACACCTTC. This gives the protein CASSQLKDSNYGYTF.

The rearrangement joins TRBV7-2 to TRBJ1-3; D possibly corresponds to TRBD1 (5 bases). CDR1 and CDR2 (germline): SGHTA, FQGNSA. The CDR3 extends over 14 amino acids. V lost 6 bases and J lost 0, with 9 bases in between. CDR3 in amino acids: CASRQVVSGNTIYF. The CDR3 DNA reads TGTGCCAGCAGACAGGTAGTCTCTGGAAACACCATATATTTT.

This clone appeared a single time. The rearrangement links TRBV27 to TRBJ2-1; 11 bases match TRBD2. The junction had 13 bases not matched to a gene; V was cut back by 2 bases and J by 7 bases. This CDR3 spans 18 amino acids. Germline-derived CDR1 and CDR2 are MNHEY and SMNVEV (reference sequence). CDR3 bases: TGTGCCAGCAGTTTAAGGCTAGCGGGAGGTTTAGTCGTAAATGAGCAGTTCTTC. Its protein is CASSLRLAGGLVVNEQFF.

The table lists this clone with a few counts. This chain joins TRBV6-2 or TRBV6-3 and TRBJ2-1; the match to TRBD2 covers 8 bases. The CDR3 loop spans 17 amino acids. Germline V gene data show CDR1 as MNHEY and CDR2 as SVGEGT. The junction had 14 bases not matched to a gene; V was cut back by 6 bases and J by 4 bases. For the CDR3, the DNA is TGTGCCAGCAGCCCCAGGCGGGGGACTAGAGCATACAATGAGCAGTTCTTC. Encoded protein: CASSPRRGTRAYNEQFF.

This chain uses TRBV7-2 with TRBJ2-2; perhaps TRBD1 as D (6 bases). The CDR3 extends over 13 amino acids. The V gene's germline CDR1 is SGHTA and CDR2 FQGNSA. V was shortened by 1 base and J by 7 bases, with 7 bases between the two germline ends. In DNA, the CDR3 is TGTGCCAGCAGCTTAGGGGACATCGGGGAGCTGTTTTTT. Amino acids: CASSLGDIGELFF.

There are a few counts of this clone. The gene calls are TRBV29-1 and TRBJ1-1; D gene ambiguous. Per the germline V gene, CDR1 is SQVTM and CDR2 is ANQGSEA. V lost 8 bases and J lost 3, with 19 bases in between. This CDR3 comprises 14 residues. The CDR3 here is CSSKPSTADTEAFF. The CDR3 coding sequence is TGCAGCTCCAAACCCAGTACAGCCGACACTGAAGCTTTCTTT.

Only a few counts were recorded for this clone. The chain links TRBV5-4 to TRBJ1-2; 7 positions agree with TRBD1. The CDR3 length is 16 residues. Germline CDR1 and CDR2: SGHNT and YYREEE (reference sequence). J was trimmed by 6 bases and V by 0 bases; bases with no gene match: 11. DNA of the CDR3: TGTGCCAGCAGCTTGGCCTATACAGGGGTGTGGGATGGCTACACCTTC. Amino acids: CASSLAYTGVWDGYTF.

The V gene is TRBV4-1, the J gene TRBJ1-4, with D uncertain. The ends were cut back, 6 bases at V and 0 bases at J, with 8 bases in the middle. CDR1 is MGHRA and CDR2 is YSYEKL in the germline V gene. CDR3 length: 14 residues. CDR3 sequence reads: CASRTLATNEKLFF. The CDR3, as DNA: TGCGCCAGCAGGACTCTTGCAACTAATGAAAAACTGTTTTTT.

The V call is TRBV27, the J call TRBJ1-2; D unclear. CDR3 length equals 14 residues. Between the trimmed V and J ends, which lost 3 bases and 7 bases, there was a span of 15 bases. CDR1 and CDR2 (germline): MNHEY, SMNVEV (reference sequence). In nucleotides, the CDR3 is TGTGCCAGCAGTTTTGCCGGCGGGCTCAGTGGCTACACCTTC. Its protein is CASSFAGGLSGYTF.

This clone was picked up one time. The chain recombines TRBV6-2 or TRBV6-3 with TRBJ1-3; weak D call: TRBD1 (6 bases). Germline loops: CDR1 MNHEY, CDR2 SVGEGT. The CDR3 consists of 15 residues. V was clipped by 6 bases and J by 0 bases, with 12 bases between them. The CDR3 spells CASSDTGSSGNTIYF. The CDR3, as DNA: TGTGCCAGCAGCGATACAGGGTCCTCTGGAAACACCATATATTTT.

The chain carries TRBV7-9 and TRBJ2-5, with D maybe TRBD2 (5 bases). The CDR3 loop spans 15 amino acids. Germline loops: CDR1 SEHNR, CDR2 FQNEAQ (reference sequence). Trimming took 3 bases from V and 2 from J, leaving 13 bases between them. The CDR3: CASSFQGGLQETQYF. CDR3 coding DNA: TGTGCCAGCAGCTTTCAAGGCGGGCTACAAGAGACCCAGTACTTC.

CDR3 DNA: TGTGCCAGCAGCCTCCGGGATAAGAAGTTCTTC. Translated: CASSLRDKKFF. The V call is TRBV11-2, the J call TRBJ2-1, with D possibly being TRBD2 (5 bases). V lost 5 bases and J 14 bases, leaving 13 bases between the germline ends. The CDR3 runs to 11 residues. The germline CDR1 and CDR2 sequences are SGHAT and FQNNGV.